A single TCR beta chain is shown here with its context. What it recognizes is unknown. The data were obtained in a study of T cell responses to AZD1222 COVID-19 vaccine. About the study: Second doses that came at about 4 or about 12 weeks were put together.

Sequenced by immunoSEQ multiplex PCR; TCRdb stores in-frame clones only, minus some. The table shows roughly 67,000 clones, with about 88% occurring only once. Study-level results: Seropositive status at baseline applied to only a handful of AZD1222 recipients. Reports say nearly half of spike-specific TCRs go after unmutated variant regions. The sample set comprised mostly white British donors with more females, and clonal diversity was possibly underestimated.

The sequence was obtained from an adult in good health. The sequencing here drew on peripheral blood, taken on day 0 of AZD1222 vaccination.

CDR3 protein: CASSDSTEAFF. The CDR3 DNA reads as TGTGCCAGCAGTGACAGCACTGAAGCTTTCTTT. The chain combines TRBV6-1 with TRBJ1-1, with D unresolved. The CDR3 is 11 residues long. Trimming took 3 bases from V and 4 from J, leaving 3 bases between them. CDR1 is MNHNS and CDR2 is SASEGT in the germline V gene.